This note documents a single T cell receptor beta chain sequence. Its antigen is undetermined. Produced via immunoSEQ multiplex PCR; TCRdb's table is partial and in-frame only. Of around 180,000 clones in the sample, 87% were seen once. This specimen comes from a study of T cell responses to AZD1222 COVID-19 vaccine. Whole-study results and caveats: Following two doses of AZD1222, Spike-specific TCR breadth and depth rose. Nearly half of spike-specific TCRs reportedly go after variant regions that carry no mutations. A mostly white British donor set with more females was recruited, and clonal diversity was possibly underestimated. Only 5 or 6 individuals given AZD1222 were seropositive at baseline.

The sequence was collected from an adult in good health. The sample was peripheral blood, taken on day 0 of AZD1222 vaccination.

As DNA, the CDR3 is TGTGCCAGTAGTTCTACAGCCGTTTTCTCTTTCGGAAACACCATATATTTT. Translated: CASSSTAVFSFGNTIYF. The V gene is TRBV19, the J gene TRBJ1-3; no firm D call. The CDR3 consists of 17 residues. Germline loops: CDR1 LNHDA, CDR2 SQIVND (reference sequence). The V and J ends lost 5 bases and 4 bases respectively, with 21 bases between them.